A single sample is the source of the 24 T cell receptor beta chains below, sequenced in a study of blood T cell repertoires in COVID-19. Assay: immunoSEQ multiplex PCR; the TCRdb copy retains only in-frame clones and omits some. Of 300,000 or so clones listed, more than 75% are singletons. The sequenced material came from PBMCs or T cells enriched from blood (not recorded which). The source of these receptors is a woman aged 30 to 39 who had recovered from COVID-19.

J is TRBJ1-5 and V is TRBV28; a weak D match, TRBD1 (5 bases). The germline V and J ends were trimmed by 7 bases and 6 bases, with 19 bases remaining between them. The CDR3 is 15 amino acids. Germline lookup yields CDR1 MDHEN and CDR2 SYDVKM. CDR3 residues: CASTLVQGGTQPQHF. In DNA, the CDR3 is TGTGCCAGCACCCTGGTGCAGGGCGGAACTCAGCCCCAGCATTTT.

This clone appeared once. This sequence joins TRBV7-8 and TRBJ1-5, with D unclear. V lost 0 bases and J 11 bases, leaving 11 bases between the germline ends. The CDR3 runs 13 residues. The germline V gene has CDR1 SGHVS and CDR2 FQNEAQ. In nucleotides, the CDR3 is TGTGCCAGCAGCTTAGCTCCCGGCGGGTCCCAGCATTTT. Translated, it gives CASSLAPGGSQHF. The full variable domain, in which reference TRBV7-8 and TRBJ1-5 provide the parts outside the CDR3, is GAGVSQSPRYKVAKRGQDVALRCDPISGHVSLFWYQQALGQGPEFLTYFQNEAQLDKSGLPSDRFFAERPEGSVSTLKIQRTQQEDSAVYLCASSLAPGGSQHFGDGTRLSIL.

This chain links TRBV28 with TRBJ1-5; TRBD1 is a possible D gene (5 bases). Per germline, CDR1 MDHEN and CDR2 SYDVKM. V was shortened by 6 bases and J by 2 bases, with 8 bases between the two germline ends. CDR3 length: 13 residues. The CDR3 nucleotides read TGTGCCAGCAGGACAGTGGGCAATCAGCCCCAGCATTTT. It codes for CASRTVGNQPQHF.

The V call is TRBV12-3 or TRBV12-4, the J call TRBJ1-3, with unresolved D. V was shortened by 3 bases and J by 5 bases, with 5 bases between the two germline ends. The CDR3 is 12 amino acids. CDR3 loop: CASSFVRNTIYF. The CDR3 DNA is TGTGCCAGCAGTTTTGTTAGAAACACCATATATTTT.

This chain connects TRBV7-2 to TRBJ1-5; a weak D match, TRBD1 (5 bases). Between the trimmed V and J ends, which lost 1 base and 0 bases, there was a span of 10 bases. The CDR3 runs to 16 residues. Germline CDR1 and CDR2: SGHTA and FQGNSA. The CDR3 protein is CASSLVGAHSNQPQHF. CDR3 nucleotides: TGTGCCAGCAGCTTAGTAGGGGCCCATAGCAATCAGCCCCAGCATTTT.

The chain links TRBV7-2 to TRBJ2-3; D not resolved. CDR1 and CDR2 from the germline V gene are SGHTA and FQGNSA. This CDR3 is 13 amino acids long. Trimming took 2 bases from V and 5 from J, leaving 8 bases between them. Here the CDR3 reads CASSLQSVDTQYF. CDR3 DNA: TGTGCCAGCAGCTTACAATCGGTAGATACGCAGTATTTT.

The chain links TRBV4-2 to TRBJ2-5; the D gene is possibly TRBD1 (5 bases). The CDR3 totals 18 residues. V was shortened by 3 bases and J by 4 bases, with 24 bases between the two germline ends. Germline-derived CDR1 and CDR2 are LGHNA and YNFKEQ. CDR3 in DNA: TGTGCCAGCAGCCACGAGAGACAGCGATCCGGCCGCGGAGAGACCCAGTACTTC. This sequence encodes CASSHERQRSGRGETQYF.

V usage is TRBV5-4 and J usage is TRBJ2-5; perhaps TRBD2 as D (7 bases). CDR3 size: 15 residues. CDR1 and CDR2 from the germline V gene are SGHNT and YYREEE (reference sequence). V lost 2 bases to trimming and J lost 5 bases, with 16 bases between them. The chain's CDR3 is CASSFGGGRSETQYF. CDR3 sequence (DNA): TGTGCCAGCAGCTTTGGGGGGGGCCGGTCGGAGACCCAGTACTTC.

In nucleotides, the CDR3 is TGTGCCAGCAGCGCTACAGGGACTATGAACACTGAAGCTTTCTTT. Residues: CASSATGTMNTEAFF. The chain uses TRBV9 and TRBJ1-1; D may be TRBD1 (6 bases). This CDR3 comprises 15 residues. Trimming took off 3 bases at V and 0 bases at J, with 12 bases between the two ends. Looked up from germline, CDR1 is SGDLS and CDR2 is YYNGEE.

V is TRBV6-5 and J is TRBJ1-5; D unclear. V lost 0 bases and J 7 bases, leaving 13 bases between the germline ends. Germline V CDR1 and CDR2: MNHEY, SVGAGI. This CDR3 is built from 15 residues. This chain's CDR3 is CASSYSNAAGQPQHF. The CDR3 nucleotides are TGTGCCAGCAGTTACTCGAACGCGGCCGGACAGCCCCAGCATTTT.

This clone was detected once. The V and J genes are TRBV11-3 and TRBJ2-3; 8 nucleotides match TRBD1. Germline V gene sequence: CDR1 SGHNT, CDR2 YENEEA. The CDR3 consists of 17 residues. V dropped 4 bases and J dropped 0; count of bases not matched to a gene: 9. The CDR3 DNA is TGTGCCAGCAGCTACATAGGACAGGGCCCTAGCACAGATACGCAGTATTTT. Translation: CASSYIGQGPSTDTQYF.

The rearrangement uses TRBV9 and TRBJ2-5; D gene ambiguous. V was clipped by 4 bases and J by 5 bases, with 12 bases between them. The germline CDR1 and CDR2 sequences are SGDLS and YYNGEE. This CDR3 is 13 amino acids long. CDR3 sequence reads: CASSTTGWETQYF. DNA of the CDR3: TGTGCCAGCAGCACGACGGGTTGGGAGACCCAGTACTTC.

The chain joins TRBV10-3 to TRBJ2-3; 8 bases agree with TRBD2. This CDR3 region has 15 residues. Germline V lookup: CDR1 ENHRY, CDR2 SYGVKD. The V and J ends lost 3 bases and 4 bases, in that order; junction bases with no gene match: 6. The CDR3 region has the DNA TGTGCCATCAGTGACCCTAGCGGGTATTCAGATACGCAGTATTTT. It yields the protein CAISDPSGYSDTQYF.

This sequence joins TRBV11-1 and TRBJ2-1; TRBD1 matches 7 bases. The V and J ends lost 3 bases and 7 bases, in that order; junction bases with no gene match: 9. This CDR3 comprises 15 residues. Germline V gene sequence: CDR1 SGHAT, CDR2 FQDESV (reference sequence). The DNA of the CDR3 is TGTGCCAGCAGCTTGATCCAGGGGGTTGATAATGAGCAGTTCTTC. Amino acid sequence: CASSLIQGVDNEQFF.

CDR3 amino acids: CASRSTSNNYGYTF. Written as DNA, the CDR3 is TGTGCCAGCAGATCCACAAGTAACAACTATGGCTACACCTTC. This sequence joins TRBV7-2 and TRBJ1-2; D is ambiguous. Germline CDR1 reads SGHTA; CDR2 reads FQGNSA. This CDR3 is built from 14 residues. V gave up 6 bases and J gave up 2 bases, with 13 bases separating them.

CDR3 nucleotides: TGTGCCAGCAGCCAGATCGGACTCGCCTACAATGAGCAGTTCTTC. Translation gives CASSQIGLAYNEQFF. The J gene is TRBJ2-1, the V gene TRBV5-8, with D maybe TRBD2 (5 bases). Per the germline V gene, CDR1 is SGHTS and CDR2 is YDEGEE. The V end was cut by 4 bases, the J end by 2 bases, with 13 bases between. The CDR3 spans 15 residues.

The genes are TRBV5-5 and TRBJ2-5, with 7 bases fitting TRBD2. Germline V CDR1 and CDR2: SGHKS, YYEKEE (reference sequence). The CDR3 has 15 residues. J lost 2 bases, V lost 1 base, and 5 bases had no gene match. CDR3 residues: CASSLPPAGQETQYF. The CDR3 DNA sequence: TGTGCCAGCAGCTTGCCCCCAGCGGGGCAAGAGACCCAGTACTTC.

This chain connects TRBV30 to TRBJ1-5; TRBD1 agrees at 11 bases. Germline assignment: CDR1 GTSNPN and CDR2 SVGIG (reference sequence). The J segment lost 7 bases and the V segment lost 2 bases, leaving 10 bases of the junction unmatched. CDR3 size: 16 residues. CDR3 sequence: CAWSPYGQGAGQPQHF. The DNA of the CDR3 is TGTGCCTGGAGTCCCTACGGACAGGGGGCGGGACAGCCCCAGCATTTT.

The chain carries TRBV10-3 and TRBJ1-4; perhaps TRBD1 as D (5 bases). With 2 bases removed from V and 8 bases from J, the gap between germline ends came to 12 bases. This CDR3 has 14 residues. Germline CDR1 is ENHRY and CDR2 is SYGVKD. The CDR3 sequence is CAISEGGAGEKLFF. The CDR3 region has the DNA TGTGCCATCAGTGAGGGTGGGGCCGGGGAAAAACTGTTTTTT.

The V gene is TRBV5-1, the J gene TRBJ2-3; D perhaps matches TRBD2 (5 bases). The CDR3 spans 16 residues. CDR1 SGHRS and CDR2 YFSETQ come from the germline V gene. Trimming stripped 4 bases from V and 1 base from J, with 16 bases between. The CDR3: CASSDKRERGTDTQYF. DNA of the CDR3: TGCGCCAGCAGCGACAAGAGGGAGCGAGGCACAGATACGCAGTATTTT.

The chain employs TRBV2 and TRBJ2-3; the match to TRBD1 covers 8 bases. The CDR3 runs to 14 residues. Looked up from germline, CDR1 is SNHLY and CDR2 is FYNNEI. The V gene end was trimmed by 7 bases and the J gene end by 6 bases; junction bases not matched to a gene: 9. CDR3 residues: CASMDRAYSDTQYF. The CDR3 bases are TGTGCCAGCATGGACAGGGCATATTCGGATACGCAGTATTTT.

The chain carries TRBV5-1 and TRBJ1-6; 9 bases line up with TRBD1. The CDR3 runs 12 residues. Looked up from germline, CDR1 is SGHRS and CDR2 is YFSETQ. The J segment lost 16 bases and the V segment lost 4 bases, leaving 6 bases of the junction unmatched. As DNA, the CDR3 is TGCGCCAGCAGCCCCGGGACAGGGAGTCTCCACTTT. As protein: CASSPGTGSLHF.

The chain employs TRBV2 and TRBJ2-7; 7 positions agree with TRBD1. From germline, CDR1 is SNHLY and CDR2 FYNNEI. The CDR3 loop spans 14 amino acids. Trimming removed 5 bases from V and 4 bases from J; junction bases left unmatched: 8. The CDR3 is CASSRGGREYEQYF. In nucleotides, the CDR3 is TGTGCCAGCAGTCGAGGGGGCAGGGAGTACGAGCAGTACTTC.

V gene TRBV3-1 (or the pseudogene TRBV3-2) combines with J gene TRBJ1-3; D gene ambiguous. Germline V lookup: CDR1 LGHDT, CDR2 YNNKEL (reference sequence). The CDR3 extends over 17 amino acids. With 0 bases removed from V and 0 bases from J, the gap between germline ends came to 12 bases. The CDR3 loop reads CASSQEIALLSGNTIYF. CDR3 nucleotide sequence: TGTGCCAGCAGCCAAGAGATAGCGCTGCTCTCTGGAAACACCATATATTTT.